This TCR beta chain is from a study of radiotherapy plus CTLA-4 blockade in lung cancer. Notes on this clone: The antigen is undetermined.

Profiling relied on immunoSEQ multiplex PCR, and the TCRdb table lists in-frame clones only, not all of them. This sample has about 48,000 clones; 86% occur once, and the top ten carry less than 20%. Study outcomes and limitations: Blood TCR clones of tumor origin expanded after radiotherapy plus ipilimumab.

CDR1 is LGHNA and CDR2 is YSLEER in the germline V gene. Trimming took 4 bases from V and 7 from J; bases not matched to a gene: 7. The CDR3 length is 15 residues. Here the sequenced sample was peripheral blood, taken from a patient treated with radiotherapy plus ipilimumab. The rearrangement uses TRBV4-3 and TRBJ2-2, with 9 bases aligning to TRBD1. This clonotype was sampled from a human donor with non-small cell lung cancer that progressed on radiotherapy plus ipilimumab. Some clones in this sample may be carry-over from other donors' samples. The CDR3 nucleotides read TGCGCCAGCAGCCCGCGGGACAGGGAGGTCGGGGAGCTGTTTTTT. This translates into CASSPRDREVGELFF.